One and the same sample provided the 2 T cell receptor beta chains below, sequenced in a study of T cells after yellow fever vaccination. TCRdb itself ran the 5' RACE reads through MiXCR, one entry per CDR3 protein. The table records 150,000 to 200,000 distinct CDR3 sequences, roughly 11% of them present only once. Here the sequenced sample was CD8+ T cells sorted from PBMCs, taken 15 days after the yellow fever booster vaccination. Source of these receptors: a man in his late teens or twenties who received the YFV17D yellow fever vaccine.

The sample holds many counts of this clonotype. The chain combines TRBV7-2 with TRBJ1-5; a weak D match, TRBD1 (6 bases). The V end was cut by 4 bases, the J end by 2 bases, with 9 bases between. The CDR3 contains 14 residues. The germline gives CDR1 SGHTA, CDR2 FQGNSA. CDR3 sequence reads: CASSSRQGNQPQHF. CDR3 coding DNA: TGTGCCAGCAGCTCCCGACAGGGCAATCAGCCCCAGCATTTT. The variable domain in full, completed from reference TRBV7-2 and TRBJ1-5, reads GAGVSQSPSNKVTEKGKDVELRCDPISGHTALYWYRQSLGQGLEFLIYFQGNSAPDKSGLPSDRFSAERTGGSVSTLTIQRTQQEDSAVYLCASSSRQGNQPQHFGDGTRLSIL.

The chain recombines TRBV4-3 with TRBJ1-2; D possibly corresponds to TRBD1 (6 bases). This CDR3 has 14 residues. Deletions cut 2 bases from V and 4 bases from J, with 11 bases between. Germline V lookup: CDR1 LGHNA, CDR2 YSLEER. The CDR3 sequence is CASSQTGTPYGYTF. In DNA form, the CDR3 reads TGCGCCAGCAGCCAAACAGGGACGCCCTATGGCTACACCTTC.